These 14 T cell receptor beta chains came from one sample sequenced in a study of shared clonotypes between healthy human individuals. Sequenced by immunoSEQ multiplex PCR; TCRdb stores in-frame clones only, minus some. The data hold approximately 500,000 clones, with 60% to 85% observed a single time. What was sequenced was PBMCs. These receptors came from a woman aged 40 to 50 in good health. Some clones in this sample may be carry-over from other donors' samples.

The chain links TRBV11-2 to TRBJ2-4, with D perhaps matching TRBD1 (6 bases). Germline V CDR1 and CDR2: SGHAT, FQNNGV. V gave up 4 bases and J gave up 6 bases, with 10 bases separating them. The CDR3 is made up of 13 amino acids. CDR3 coding DNA: TGTGCCAGCAGCTACAGGGTCACAAACATTCAGTACTTC. Amino acid sequence: CASSYRVTNIQYF.

This clone appeared a few times. This chain uses TRBV6-1 with TRBJ1-2; the D gene is possibly TRBD1 (6 bases). Germline V gene sequence: CDR1 MNHNS, CDR2 SASEGT. Trimming left V 3 bases short and J 4 bases short, with 6 bases between. This CDR3 has 12 residues. CDR3 loop: CASSETGYGYTF. The DNA of the CDR3 is TGTGCCAGCAGTGAGACAGGCTATGGCTACACCTTC.

This chain connects TRBV2 to TRBJ2-2, with 9 bases lining up with TRBD1. The V segment lost 2 bases and the J segment 7 bases; nucleotides outside the gene matches: 11. Germline CDR1 and CDR2: SNHLY and FYNNEI. This CDR3 is built from 17 residues. CDR3 bases: TGTGCCAGCAGTGAATCCTATAGGACAGGGGAAGGCGGGGAGCTGTTTTTT. It codes for CASSESYRTGEGGELFF.

The chain carries TRBV6-5 and TRBJ2-7, with D uncertain. The CDR3 length is 16 residues. The ends were cut back, 0 bases at V and 0 bases at J, with 12 bases in the middle. CDR1 and CDR2 from the germline V gene are MNHEY and SVGAGI. The CDR3 region is CASSYSSLSLSYEQYF. CDR3 nucleotide sequence: TGTGCCAGCAGTTACTCGAGTCTCAGTCTCTCCTACGAGCAGTACTTC.

A note on this clone: The CDR3 does not end in the conserved phenylalanine or tryptophan, so this is likely a read error. It is unclear where the CDR3 begins or ends on the DNA, so no DNA is shown, and the CDR3 is as TCRdb lists it. The rearrangement uses TRBV7-9 and TRBJ2-3; TRBD2 is the table's D call, not checked against the DNA. Ends included, the CDR3 has 12 residues. Germline values: CDR1 SEHNR, CDR2 FQNEAQ (reference sequence). The chain's CDR3 is CASSPQPGLAYL.

This rearrangement joins TRBV6-1 to TRBJ2-7; D is perhaps TRBD1 or TRBD2 (5 bases each). Germline V gives CDR1 MNHNS, CDR2 SASEGT. The V end lost 7 bases, the J end lost 6 bases, and 22 bases lay between the germline ends. This CDR3 has 15 amino acids. The CDR3: CASTIPSGGGGEQYF. CDR3 DNA: TGTGCCAGCACCATCCCAAGCGGTGGTGGGGGCGAGCAGTACTTC.

The chain combines TRBV28 with TRBJ1-5; possibly TRBD1 for D (6 bases). The ends were cut back, 6 bases at V and 2 bases at J, with 14 bases in the middle. Per the germline V gene, CDR1 is MDHEN and CDR2 is SYDVKM. CDR3 length: 15 amino acids. CDR3 amino acids: CASRDGQRGNQPQHF. CDR3 sequence (DNA): TGTGCCAGCAGAGACGGACAGCGGGGCAATCAGCCCCAGCATTTT.

The V gene is TRBV4-1, the J gene TRBJ2-7; perhaps TRBD1 as D (6 bases). This CDR3 has 16 residues. V dropped 1 base and J dropped 3 bases, with 16 bases sitting between them. Per germline, CDR1 MGHRA and CDR2 YSYEKL. In nucleotides, the CDR3 is TGCGCCAGCAGCCAAGCCGGGGAACAGGGAAGCTACGAGCAGTACTTC. Translation: CASSQAGEQGSYEQYF.

The chain employs TRBV27 and TRBJ1-4; possibly TRBD1 for D (5 bases). Germline CDR1 reads MNHEY; CDR2 reads SMNVEV (reference sequence). The length of the CDR3 is 16 residues. The V and J ends lost 5 bases and 4 bases respectively, with 17 bases between them. The CDR3 DNA is TGTGCCAGCAGTCCCCAGCGGCGCGGGGGTAATGAAAAACTGTTTTTT. As protein: CASSPQRRGGNEKLFF. Based on the CDR3 plus reference TRBV27 and TRBJ1-4, the full variable domain is EAQVTQNPRYLITVTGKKLTVTCSQNMNHEYMSWYRQDPGLGLRQIYYSMNVEVTDKGDVPEGYKVSRKEKRNFPLILESPSPNQTSLYFCASSPQRRGGNEKLFFGSGTQLSVL.

The CDR3 DNA reads TGTGCCAGCAGTGAAAGCAGGAACACCGGGGAGCTGTTTTTT. Its protein product is CASSESRNTGELFF. V is TRBV6-1 and J is TRBJ2-2; D gene uncertain. The V gene's germline CDR1 is MNHNS and CDR2 SASEGT. The V end was cut by 2 bases, the J end by 1 base, with 5 bases between. There are 14 residues in the CDR3.

V usage is TRBV28 and J usage is TRBJ2-1; TRBD2 is a possible D gene (6 bases). The CDR3 consists of 12 residues. V was clipped by 1 base and J by 16 bases, with 14 bases between them. Germline values: CDR1 MDHEN, CDR2 SYDVKM. Here the CDR3 reads CASSLFAGWVFF. CDR3 bases: TGTGCCAGCAGTTTATTTGCGGGATGGGTTTTCTTC.

CDR3 region: CASSGLGTGGKETQYF. The CDR3 DNA reads TGCGCCAGCAGCGGCCTAGGGACAGGTGGAAAAGAGACCCAGTACTTC. V and J are TRBV5-1 and TRBJ2-5; TRBD1 aligns across 8 bases. The germline V gene encodes CDR1 SGHRS and CDR2 YFSETQ. The CDR3 is 16 amino acids. With V trimmed by 4 bases and J by 3 bases, 11 bases remained unmatched.

The chain links TRBV11-2 to TRBJ2-1; D perhaps matches TRBD2 (7 bases). CDR1 and CDR2 (germline): SGHAT, FQNNGV. V lost 4 bases to trimming and J lost 2 bases, with 18 bases between them. This CDR3 is 17 amino acids long. The CDR3 DNA sequence: TGTGCCAGCAGCTCCCCAGGGGAGGGCAGTCCCTACAATGAGCAGTTCTTC. Translation gives CASSSPGEGSPYNEQFF.

This clone was detected only once. V is TRBV10-3 and J is TRBJ1-1; D gene uncertain. V was pared by 3 bases and J by 1 base, with 6 bases between. Germline V gene data show CDR1 as ENHRY and CDR2 as SYGVKD. This CDR3 is built from 13 residues. DNA for the CDR3: TGTGCCATCAGTGACTATAGGAACACTGAAGCTTTCTTT. Residues: CAISDYRNTEAFF.